The clone carrying this T cell receptor (beta chain) was detected only a few times. Its specificity is not known. MiXCR was run by TCRdb on the RT-PCR reads, yielding one entry per CDR3 protein. The sample carries some 480,000 distinct CDR3 sequences, 9.5% to 12% recorded once. The CDR3 loop spans 14 amino acids. V shed 4 bases and J shed 3 bases, with 14 bases lying between them. From germline, CDR1 is SGHRS and CDR2 YFSETQ. These data are taken from a study of response to subunit inactivated influenza vaccine. Findings and limits, study-wide: Only a handful of new T cells, the authors suggested, are recruited with each seasonal influenza vaccination.

The chain uses TRBV5-1 and TRBJ2-7; possibly TRBD1 for D (5 bases). The sequences come from PBMCs from blood, collected 45 days after vaccination. The source of this sequence is a man between 50 and 59 years old who received an inactivated influenza vaccine. The CDR3: CASSPVGANYEQYF. In DNA form, the CDR3 reads TGCGCCAGCAGCCCTGTTGGGGCAAACTACGAGCAGTACTTC.